The 10 T cell receptor beta chains listed next were all sequenced from one sample in a study of cytomegalovirus exposure and HLA in healthy donors. Primers included in the PCR were 60 Vbeta and 13 Jbeta primers. Clones were read by immunoSEQ multiplex PCR, and TCRdb kept only the in-frame ones, dropping some. The sample yields roughly 120,000 clones, roughly 80% seen once. Sequencing was done on a sample of PBMCs. The receptors stem from a male donor in good health and CMV-seronegative.

The rearrangement uses TRBV2 and TRBJ2-2; a possible D gene is TRBD2 (5 bases). The CDR3 is 14 residues long. Per the germline V gene, CDR1 is SNHLY and CDR2 is FYNNEI. Trimming left V 4 bases short and J 7 bases short, with 13 bases between. The CDR3 nucleotides are TGTGCCAGCAGTGCCCTGACTACGGGCGGGGAGCTGTTTTTT. Translation gives CASSALTTGGELFF.

The V and J genes are TRBV28 and TRBJ2-7; 8 bases align to TRBD1. CDR1 and CDR2 (germline): MDHEN, SYDVKM. V was clipped by 5 bases and J by 6 bases; unmatched bases: 12. CDR3 size: 15 residues. The CDR3 DNA reads as TGTGCCAGCAGTGCGGACAGGGCTCTCTCCCGCGAGCAGTACTTC. It codes for CASSADRALSREQYF.

This clone has more than one count but fewer than ten. This rearrangement joins TRBV6-1 to TRBJ2-3, with TRBD2 matching 7 bases. The CDR3 spans 16 residues. J lost 4 bases, V lost 1 base, and 8 bases had no gene match. The germline gives CDR1 MNHNS, CDR2 SASEGT. The CDR3 loop reads CASSEEAGGSSDTQYF. Here the CDR3 DNA reads TGTGCCAGCAGTGAAGAAGCCGGCGGGAGCTCAGATACGCAGTATTTT.

V gene TRBV6-1 combines with J gene TRBJ2-5; D is ambiguous. V was shortened by 5 bases and J by 2 bases, with 9 bases between the two germline ends. Germline assignment: CDR1 MNHNS and CDR2 SASEGT. The CDR3 totals 13 residues. The CDR3 spells CASSQADQETQYF. CDR3 DNA: TGTGCCAGCAGTCAGGCAGATCAAGAGACCCAGTACTTC.

This chain links TRBV28 with TRBJ2-3, with D perhaps matching TRBD1 (6 bases). Trimming removed 2 bases at V and 1 base at J, with 7 bases between. Germline assignment: CDR1 MDHEN and CDR2 SYDVKM. The CDR3 is made up of 14 amino acids. The CDR3 nucleotides read TGTGCCAGCAGTTTACCAGGGGGCACAGATACGCAGTATTTT. This codes for CASSLPGGTDTQYF.

The rearrangement joins TRBV18 to TRBJ1-1; D is possibly TRBD1 (5 bases). Trimming took 3 bases from V and 11 from J, leaving 16 bases between them. The CDR3 has 13 amino acids. Germline assignment: CDR1 KGHSH and CDR2 LQKENI. The CDR3 spells CASSPPTLGGAFF. The CDR3 DNA reads TGTGCCAGCTCACCTCCGACCCTTGGGGGGGCTTTCTTT.

J is TRBJ1-5 and V is TRBV12-5; 8 bases agree with TRBD1. The CDR3 spans 13 residues. J was trimmed by 8 bases and V by 4 bases; bases with no gene match: 4. Looked up from germline, CDR1 is LGHNT and CDR2 is FRNRAP. The CDR3 sequence: CASGWTGREPQHF. In DNA, the CDR3 is TGTGCTAGTGGTTGGACAGGGAGGGAGCCCCAGCATTTT.

This rearrangement joins TRBV6-5 to TRBJ2-2; tentative D call: TRBD2 (6 bases). Germline V lookup: CDR1 MNHEY, CDR2 SVGAGI. V was shortened by 5 bases and J by 5 bases, with 15 bases between the two germline ends. CDR3 length equals 15 residues. CDR3 in DNA: TGTGCCAGCAGTCGGGGACTCCGGGGAACCGGGGAGCTGTTTTTT. Its translation: CASSRGLRGTGELFF.

The chain uses TRBV18 and TRBJ2-5; D uncertain. The J call may be incorrect, as the DNA end agrees better with TRBJ2-7. CDR3 length: 14 residues. Germline V lookup: CDR1 KGHSH, CDR2 LQKENI. The CDR3 sequence: CASSPGGASYEQYF. The CDR3 nucleotides are TGTGCCAGCTCACCAGGCGGTGCCAGCTACGAGCAGTACTTC.

The CDR3 sequence is CASSRVRGTNTEAFF. CDR3 sequence (DNA): TGTGCCAGCAGCCGGGTCCGAGGAACAAACACTGAAGCTTTCTTT. This sequence joins TRBV2 and TRBJ1-1, with no clear D. V lost 6 bases, J lost 2 bases, and 16 bases lay in between. The CDR3 is 15 residues long. From germline, CDR1 is SNHLY and CDR2 FYNNEI.